A single T cell receptor beta chain is shown here with its context. In its sample, this clonotype was seen a few times. Its specific antigen is unknown. Within one base of it there is no much larger clone, and no base qualities were kept. This record comes from a study of blood T cells in healthy people across ages (dated by TCRdb to 2015 to 2017). For the wider study: In model experiments, template switching captured about one uniquely barcoded TCR beta cDNA molecule for every two T cells. The study measured age-related changes in TCR beta repertoire diversity using deep sequencing normalized with unique cDNA molecular identifiers. The donors were divided into four age groups: young (average approximately 15 years), middle-aged (about 40), aged (approximately 62) and long-lived (82). For two donors (one aged 18 to 29 and one aged 80 or older), the study analyzed two additional independent replicas of 1 million unique cDNA reads from the same blood draw.

The germline ends are 17 bases apart after V is trimmed by 11 bases and J by 1 base. From the germline V gene, CDR1 is SNHLY and CDR2 is FYNNEI. The CDR3 runs 15 residues from the cysteine to the phenylalanine. Solely the CDR3 DNA is kept, with 45 bases framed from the first base. Systemically healthy Caucasian individuals from Russia, some 40 in total and aged about 6 to 100 years, were included as donors. About 9.6 milliliters of peripheral blood were collected from each donor into EDTA-treated Vacutainer tubes. Ficoll-Paque density-gradient centrifugation was used to isolate PBMCs, with at least 7 million obtained per sample. Trizol reagent was used to extract total RNA from PBMCs, with at least 6 micrograms per sample. The percentages of naive CD45RAhigh/CD27high T cells were determined by flow cytometry on a PBMC aliquot from every donor. What the study reported, not specific to this receptor: Compared with the aged group, the long-lived group had more naive CD4+ T cells, fewer expanded clones and increased TCR diversity, suggesting age selection. Because donor CMV infection status was unknown, age-related changes in expanded clonotypes were potentially confounded. Observed TCR beta diversity correlated strongly with the percentage of naive T cells measured by flow cytometry. Estimates of total diversity from one million sequenced T cells were regarded as lower bounds and underestimates. Because profiling used bulk unsorted PBMCs, naive and antigen-experienced compartments could not be compared conclusively. Observed TCR beta diversity per million T cells fell roughly linearly with age, and a significant reduction was already apparent by age roughly 40.

Receptor libraries were prepared by 5' RACE. Data came from an Illumina HiSeq 2500. The second PCR ran for about 6 to 11 cycles and used a J-beta primer mix along with a sample-barcoded 5' primer. A template-switch 5' adaptor carrying 12 random nucleotides introduced a unique molecular identifier onto each TCR beta cDNA molecule. Each sample yielded at least 2.5 million CDR3-containing paired-end reads. First-strand cDNA was synthesized from all RNA with the Mint cDNA synthesis kit, primed by a TRBC-specific oligonucleotide. Following uracil-DNA glycosylase treatment, a first 18-cycle PCR with universal primers M1SS and BC2_uni_R was performed on all cDNA. In the authors' own workflow: Normalization of each sample was performed by random selection of 1 million high-quality reads, each carrying a distinct molecular identifier. Instead of being binned into consensus sequences, reads that shared molecular identifiers were thrown out. MiTCR, run with a Q25 quality threshold and the strictest error-elimination algorithm, handled CDR3 identification, clonotype clustering and error correction. A nonparametric unseen species model with Euler transformation was used to estimate lower-bound total TCR beta diversity. TCRdb reran the public reads through fastp at Q25 and MiXCR, keeping productive beta chains. Each entry is one CDR3 protein sequence, shown with its most common DNA and genes. The authors' filters were not applied to this entry. This sample is represented by about 800,000 distinct CDR3 sequences; roughly 25% of them were singletons. The ten largest clonotypes hold 3% to 4% of the sample.

This same sample was also taken into another study, of T cells of mothers and their children. As that second study puts it: Nine systemically healthy Caucasian individuals served as donors, namely three mothers together with their six children. cDNA synthesis consumed the entire amount of extracted RNA, loaded at around 1.5 ug RNA in each 15 ul reaction. In the second PCR, sample barcodes and 2-4 random nucleotides were introduced via the M1S primer. Over 8.5 million TCR beta CDR3 reads were obtained for each mother, and millions of reads were obtained for each child. Thymic selection shapes the output of TCR recombination in a similar way in related and unrelated pairs, and inherited differences have a minor effect. Related mother-child pairs always showed normalized repertoire overlap that was slightly higher than in unrelated mother-child pairs, though the difference was never significant. No persistent microchimeric T cell clones were detected, at a sensitivity of approximately 110 clones per million clonotypes. Deep NGS was used in the study to compare the TCR beta repertoires of mothers and children and to look for features that separate related mother-child pairs from unrelated individuals. On average, the children were approximately 11 +/- 4 years old, while the mothers were about 40 +/- 4 years old. Libraries were sequenced on Illumina HiSeq 2000 with 100+100 nt paired-end reads after adapter ligation with NEBNext reagents. To avoid cross-contamination, the mother libraries and the child libraries were prepared a month apart and sequenced in separate runs. For each donor, between about 450,000 and 2,300,000 distinct TCR beta clonotypes were identified. Naive TCR beta clonotypes were estimated from low-frequency clonotypes matched to each donor's FACS-determined naive share, without sorting.

Sequencing was performed on blood. Here the chain combines TRBV2 and TRBJ1-4; TRBD1 could be the D gene, as 6 bases match. The clonotype originates from a boy aged 5-17 years in good health. The DNA is as follows: TGTGCCGGAACAGGGAACCGATTAACTAATGAAAAACTGTTTTTT. Its protein product is CAGTGNRLTNEKLFF. The variable domain in full, with residues beyond the CDR3 obtained from the reference TRBV2 and TRBJ1-4 genes, is EPEVTQTPSHQVTQMGQEVILRCVPISNHLYFYWYRQILGQKVEFLVSFYNNEISEKSEIFDDQFSVERPDGSNFTLKIRSTKLEDSAMYFCAGTGNRLTNEKLFFGSGTQLSVL.